This T cell receptor (beta chain) was sequenced during a study of T cell changes during pregnancy in multiple sclerosis (dated by TCRdb to about 2019). A note on the overall study: The study examined how the T cell repertoire changed over the course of pregnancy in women with multiple sclerosis.

This clone has just one count. This clone's antigen is unknown. Qualities for individual bases were not recorded, and no much larger clone is one base off. V loses 8 bases of germline sequence and J loses 2 bases, and the interval between the two ends is 14 bases. Including cysteine and phenylalanine, the CDR3 has 14 amino acids. Only the CDR3 portion is preserved as DNA: 42 bases, with reading frame beginning at the first base. The CDR1 and CDR2 encoded by the germline V gene are MDHEN and SYDVKM. The library was obtained by the immunoSEQ multiplex PCR assay. Not all clones reach the TCRdb copy of this immuneACCESS table, which keeps in-frame sequences only. Checked studies attribute under half of the gap to unresolved V genes and leave the rest unexplained. The sample data list 15,000 to 20,000 clones, and about 87% of these were observed just once. In total, the top ten clones hold approximately 12% of the sample.

This material consisted of CD8+ T cells from peripheral blood mononuclear cells, taken in the third trimester of pregnancy. The clonotype comes from a female donor in good health, enrolled as a control in a pregnancy study. The sequence is built from TRBV28 and TRBJ2-3, with the D gene uncertain. The bases are TGTGCCAGCCTCCGATCGACAAACACAGATACGCAGTATTTT. Its translation reads: CASLRSTNTDTQYF.